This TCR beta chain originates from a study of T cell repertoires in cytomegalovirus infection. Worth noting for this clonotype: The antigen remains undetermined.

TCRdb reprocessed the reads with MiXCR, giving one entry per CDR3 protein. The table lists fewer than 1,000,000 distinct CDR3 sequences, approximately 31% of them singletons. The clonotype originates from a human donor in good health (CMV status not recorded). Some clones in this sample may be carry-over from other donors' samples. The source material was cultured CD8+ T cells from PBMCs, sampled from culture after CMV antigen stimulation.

This CDR3 is CASRILSTSYGYTF. The CDR3 DNA follows: TGTGCCAGTAGGATTCTCTCCACGAGCTATGGCTACACCTTC. The rearrangement joins TRBV19 to TRBJ1-2; no clear D. V lost 6 bases and J lost 4, with 15 bases in between. The germline gives CDR1 LNHDA, CDR2 SQIVND (reference sequence). This CDR3 is built from 14 residues.